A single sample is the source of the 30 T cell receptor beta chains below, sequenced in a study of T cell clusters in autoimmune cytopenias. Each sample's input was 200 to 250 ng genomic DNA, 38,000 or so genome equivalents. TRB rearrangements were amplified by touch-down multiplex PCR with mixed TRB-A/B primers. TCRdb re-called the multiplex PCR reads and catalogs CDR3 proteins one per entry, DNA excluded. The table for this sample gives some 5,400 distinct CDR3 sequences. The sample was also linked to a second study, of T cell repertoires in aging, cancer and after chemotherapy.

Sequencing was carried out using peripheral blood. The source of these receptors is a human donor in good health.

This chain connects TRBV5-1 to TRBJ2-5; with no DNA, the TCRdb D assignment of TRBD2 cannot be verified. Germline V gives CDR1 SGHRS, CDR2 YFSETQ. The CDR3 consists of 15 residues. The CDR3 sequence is CASSGEGLALQTQYF.

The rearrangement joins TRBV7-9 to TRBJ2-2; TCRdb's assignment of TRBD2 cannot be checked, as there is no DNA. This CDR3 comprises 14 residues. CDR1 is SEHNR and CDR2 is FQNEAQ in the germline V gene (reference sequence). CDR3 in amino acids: CASSSLAGVGELFF.

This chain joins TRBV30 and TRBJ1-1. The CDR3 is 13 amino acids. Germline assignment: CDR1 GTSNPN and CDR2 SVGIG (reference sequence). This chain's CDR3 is CAWTSQRYTEAFF.

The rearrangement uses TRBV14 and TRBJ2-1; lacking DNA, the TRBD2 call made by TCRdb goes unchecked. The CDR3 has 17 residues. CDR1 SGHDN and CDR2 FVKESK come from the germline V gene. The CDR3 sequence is CASSQTRVVAGGHEQFF.

Here the CDR3 reads CASSLSRGSWSTEAFF. This sequence joins TRBV7-9 and TRBJ1-1; the TCRdb D gene call, TRBD1, has no DNA to confirm it. Germline values: CDR1 SEHNR, CDR2 FQNEAQ (reference sequence). This CDR3 comprises 16 residues.

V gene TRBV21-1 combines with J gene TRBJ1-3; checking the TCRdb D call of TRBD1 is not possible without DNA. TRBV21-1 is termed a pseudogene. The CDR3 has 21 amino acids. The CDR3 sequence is CASSKKGNDIYRERSGNTIYF.

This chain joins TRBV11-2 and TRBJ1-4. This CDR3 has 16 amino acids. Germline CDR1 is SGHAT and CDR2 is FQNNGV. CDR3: CASSLGGGRTNEKLFF. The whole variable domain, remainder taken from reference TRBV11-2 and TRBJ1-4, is EAGVAQSPRYKIIEKRQSVAFWCNPISGHATLYWYQQILGQGPKLLIQFQNNGVVDDSQLPKDRFSAERLKGVDSTLKIQPAKLEDSAVYLCASSLGGGRTNEKLFFGSGTQLSVL.

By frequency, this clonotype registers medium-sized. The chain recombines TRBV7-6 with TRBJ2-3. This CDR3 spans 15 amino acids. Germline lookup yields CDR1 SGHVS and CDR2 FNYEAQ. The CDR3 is CASRYSGGIGDTQYF. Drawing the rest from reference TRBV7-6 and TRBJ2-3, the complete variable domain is GAGVSQSPRYKVTKRGQDVALRCDPISGHVSLYWYRQALGQGPEFLTYFNYEAQQDKSGLPNDRFSAERPEGSISTLTIQRTEQRDSAMYRCASRYSGGIGDTQYFGPGTRLTVL.

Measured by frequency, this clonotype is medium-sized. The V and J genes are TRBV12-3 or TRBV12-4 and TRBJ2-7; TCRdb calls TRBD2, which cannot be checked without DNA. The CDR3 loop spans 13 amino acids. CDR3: CASSLADGPEQYF.

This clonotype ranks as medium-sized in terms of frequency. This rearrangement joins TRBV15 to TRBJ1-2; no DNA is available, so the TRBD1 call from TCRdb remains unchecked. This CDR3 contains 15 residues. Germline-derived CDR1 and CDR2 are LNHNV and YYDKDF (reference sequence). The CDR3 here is CATSRGVRGNYGYTF.

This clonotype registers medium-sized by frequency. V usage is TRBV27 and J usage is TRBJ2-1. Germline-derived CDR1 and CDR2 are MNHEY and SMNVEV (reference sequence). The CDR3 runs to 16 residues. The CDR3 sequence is CASSHTAQGSYNEQFF.

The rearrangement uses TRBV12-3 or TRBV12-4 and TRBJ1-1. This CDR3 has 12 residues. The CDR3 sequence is CASFLGVGEAFF.

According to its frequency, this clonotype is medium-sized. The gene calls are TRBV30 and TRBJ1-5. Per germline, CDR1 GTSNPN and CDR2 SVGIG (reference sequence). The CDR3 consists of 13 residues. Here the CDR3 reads CVRWGGNNQPQHF.

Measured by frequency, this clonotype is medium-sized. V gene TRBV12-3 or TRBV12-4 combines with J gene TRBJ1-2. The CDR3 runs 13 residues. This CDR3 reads CASSLVWANGYTF.

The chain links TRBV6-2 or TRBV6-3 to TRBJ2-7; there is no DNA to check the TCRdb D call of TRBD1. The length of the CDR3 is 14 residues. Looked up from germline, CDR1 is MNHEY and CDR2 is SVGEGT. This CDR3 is CASRRPGQTYEQYF.

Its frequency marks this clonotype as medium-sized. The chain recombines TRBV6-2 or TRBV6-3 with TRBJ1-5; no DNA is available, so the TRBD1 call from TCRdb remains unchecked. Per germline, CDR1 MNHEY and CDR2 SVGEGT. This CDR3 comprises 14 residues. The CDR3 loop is CASSMAQGNQPQHF.

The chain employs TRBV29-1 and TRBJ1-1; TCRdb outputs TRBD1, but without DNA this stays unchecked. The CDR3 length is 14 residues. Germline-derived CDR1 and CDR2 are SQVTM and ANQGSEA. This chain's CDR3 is CSVLSLDRNTEAFF.

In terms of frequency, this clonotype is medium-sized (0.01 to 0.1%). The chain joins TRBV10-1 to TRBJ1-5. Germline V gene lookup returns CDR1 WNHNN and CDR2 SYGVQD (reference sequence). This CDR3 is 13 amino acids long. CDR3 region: CASSVGRNQPQHF.

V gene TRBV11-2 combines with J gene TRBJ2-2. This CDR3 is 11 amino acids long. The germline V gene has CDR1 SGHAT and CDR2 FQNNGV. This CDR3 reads CASSQDRELFF.

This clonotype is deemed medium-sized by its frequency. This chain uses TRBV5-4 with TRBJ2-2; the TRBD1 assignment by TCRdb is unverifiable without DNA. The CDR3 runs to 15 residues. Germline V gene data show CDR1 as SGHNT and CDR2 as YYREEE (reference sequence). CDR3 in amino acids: CASSSGTVNTGELFF.

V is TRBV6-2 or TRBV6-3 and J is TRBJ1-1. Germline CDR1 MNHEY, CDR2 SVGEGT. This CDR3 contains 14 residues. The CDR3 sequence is CASSYSGGNTEAFF.

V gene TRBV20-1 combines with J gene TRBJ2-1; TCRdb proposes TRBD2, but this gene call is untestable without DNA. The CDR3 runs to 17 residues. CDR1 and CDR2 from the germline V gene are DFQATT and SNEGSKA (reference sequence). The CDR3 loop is CSARAHRLAGGDNEQFF.

CDR3 sequence reads: CASSPLTGRFF. The chain employs TRBV27 and TRBJ2-1. Germline CDR1 and CDR2: MNHEY and SMNVEV (reference sequence). The CDR3 is 11 residues long.

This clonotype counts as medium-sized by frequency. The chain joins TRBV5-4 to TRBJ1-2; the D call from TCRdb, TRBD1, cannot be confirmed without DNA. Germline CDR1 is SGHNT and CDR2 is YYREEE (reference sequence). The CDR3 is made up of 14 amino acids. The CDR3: CASSAGGSNYGYTF.

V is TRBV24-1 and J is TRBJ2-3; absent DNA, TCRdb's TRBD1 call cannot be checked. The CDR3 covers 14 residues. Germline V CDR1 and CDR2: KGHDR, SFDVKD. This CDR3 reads CATRPRFETDTQYF.

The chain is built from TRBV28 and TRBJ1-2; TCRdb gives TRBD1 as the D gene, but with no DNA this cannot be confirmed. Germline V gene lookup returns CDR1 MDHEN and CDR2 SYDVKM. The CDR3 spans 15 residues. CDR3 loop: CASRPGQGRDYGYTF.

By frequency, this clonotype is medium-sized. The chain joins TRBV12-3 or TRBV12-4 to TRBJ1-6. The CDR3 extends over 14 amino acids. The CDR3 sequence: CASSFEQYNSPLHF.

This chain's CDR3 is CSVRLAGSYEQYF. The chain joins TRBV20-1 to TRBJ2-7; there is no DNA to check the TCRdb D call of TRBD2. The CDR3 is 13 residues long. CDR1 and CDR2 from the germline V gene are DFQATT and SNEGSKA (reference sequence).

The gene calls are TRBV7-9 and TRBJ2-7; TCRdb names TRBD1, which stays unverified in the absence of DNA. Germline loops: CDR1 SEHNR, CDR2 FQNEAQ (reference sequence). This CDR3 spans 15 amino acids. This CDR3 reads CASSPRSGGAYEQYF.

CDR3 region: CSANPGQGDTGELFF. This chain connects TRBV20-1 to TRBJ2-2; TCRdb names TRBD1, which stays unverified in the absence of DNA. The V gene's germline CDR1 is DFQATT and CDR2 SNEGSKA (reference sequence). The CDR3 sequence is 15 residues long.